These 2 T cell receptor beta chains originate from one sample sequenced in a study of Graves' ophthalmopathy and Graves' hyperthyroidism. Amplified material comprised TCR beta CDR3 regions derived from RNA transcripts. Second-round multiplex PCR followed a first-round RT-PCR using HTBI primers. One entry per CDR3 protein, called by TCRdb with MiXCR from the multiplex PCR reads. This sample has approximately 640,000 distinct CDR3 sequences, with about 38% found just once. The sequenced material came from peripheral blood. The receptors derive from an adult man with Graves' ophthalmopathy.

As to this clonotype: A much larger clone differs by one base, so this may be a read error. This sequence joins TRBV20-1 and TRBJ2-5; TRBD2 agrees at 12 bases. The CDR3 contains 13 residues. V lost 5 bases and J lost 2; bases outside the gene matches: 0. CDR1 is DFQATT, CDR2 SNEGSKA, per germline (reference sequence). The CDR3 nucleotides are TGCAGTGCTGGACTAGCGGGACAAGAGACCCAGTACTTC. Translated: CSAGLAGQETQYF.

The J gene is TRBJ2-7, the V gene TRBV4-1, with TRBD1 matching over 7 bases. This CDR3 spans 15 amino acids. Looked up from germline, CDR1 is MGHRA and CDR2 is YSYEKL. The V segment lost 5 bases and the J segment 7 bases; nucleotides outside the gene matches: 14. CDR3 sequence reads: CASSTHGTDSREQYF. The CDR3 DNA sequence: TGCGCCAGCAGCACCCACGGGACAGACTCTCGGGAGCAGTACTTC.